The sequence of this T cell receptor beta chain was determined in a study of T cells expressing NK-cell markers. Germline lookup yields CDR1 SEHNR and CDR2 FQNEAQ (reference sequence). The CDR3 totals 15 residues. Reprocessing the 5' RACE reads, TCRdb reports a single entry for every CDR3 protein and omits DNA. The sample's table shows about 390,000 distinct CDR3 sequences. The chain joins TRBV7-9 to TRBJ1-2; there is no DNA to check the TCRdb D call of TRBD1. This receptor was identified in a woman in her fifties or sixties in good health. The material sequenced was blood T cells: a sorted CD56 or NKG2C T cell subset, CD4+ or CD8+ T cells, or bulk PBMC T cells (not recorded which). CDR3 in amino acids: CASSLEGQGIRGYTF.